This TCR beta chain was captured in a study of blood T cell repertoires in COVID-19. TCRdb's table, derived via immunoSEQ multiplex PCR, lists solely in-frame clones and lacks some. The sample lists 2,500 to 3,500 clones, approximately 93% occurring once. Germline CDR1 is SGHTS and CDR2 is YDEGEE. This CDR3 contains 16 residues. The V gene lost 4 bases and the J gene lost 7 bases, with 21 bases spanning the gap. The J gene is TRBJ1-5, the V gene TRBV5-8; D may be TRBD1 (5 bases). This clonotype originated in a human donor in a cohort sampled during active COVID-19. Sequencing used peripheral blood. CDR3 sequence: CASSNGGGGRRQPQHF. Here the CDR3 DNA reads TGTGCCAGCAGCAATGGTGGGGGAGGGAGGCGACAGCCCCAGCATTTT.